The 23 T cell receptor beta chains given below trace back to one sample, sequenced in a study of cytomegalovirus exposure and HLA in healthy donors. The study ran its PCR with 60 Vbeta and 13 Jbeta primers. Sequencing used immunoSEQ multiplex PCR; TCRdb keeps in-frame clones, though not all of them. The table lists under 200,000 clones, 60% to 85% of them singletons. The sequenced sample was PBMCs. All receptors derive from a man aged 25-40 years in good health and CMV-seropositive.

V and J are TRBV5-1 and TRBJ1-5, with unresolved D. Germline V gives CDR1 SGHRS, CDR2 YFSETQ. The CDR3 extends over 13 amino acids. Deletions cut 3 bases from V and 1 base from J, with 5 bases between. Written as DNA, the CDR3 is TGCGCCAGCAGCTGGGAGAGCAATCAGCCCCAGCATTTT. Protein sequence: CASSWESNQPQHF.

The chain employs TRBV7-3 and TRBJ2-1, with unresolved D. Trimming stripped 6 bases from V and 9 bases from J, with 15 bases between. In germline, CDR1 is SGHTA, CDR2 FQGTGA. The CDR3 covers 13 residues. CDR3 loop: CASSFLAAREQFF. The CDR3 nucleotides read TGTGCCAGCAGTTTCCTCGCGGCACGTGAGCAGTTCTTC.

The V gene is TRBV19, the J gene TRBJ1-4; 9 nucleotides align to TRBD1. CDR1 and CDR2 from the germline V gene are LNHDA and SQIVND (reference sequence). This CDR3 is 14 amino acids long. Losses at the gene ends were 5 bases for V and 11 bases for J; bases not matched to a gene: 9. Here the CDR3 reads CASSVPGQGSKLFF. The DNA of the CDR3 is TGTGCCAGTAGTGTCCCGGGACAGGGATCGAAACTGTTTTTT.

The chain is built from TRBV25-1 and TRBJ2-7, with TRBD1 identical over 7 bases. The CDR3 extends over 14 amino acids. CDR1 and CDR2 (germline): MGHDK, SYGVNS. With V trimmed by 3 bases and J by 4 bases, 6 bases remained unmatched. CDR3 in amino acids: CASSDGAGGYEQYF. The CDR3 DNA follows: TGTGCCAGCAGTGATGGGGCAGGGGGTTACGAGCAGTACTTC.

This chain uses TRBV7-9 with TRBJ2-7; 7 bases are a match to TRBD2. From germline, CDR1 is SEHNR and CDR2 FQNEAQ (reference sequence). V trimming: 0 bases; J trimming: 6 bases; junction bases outside the gene matches: 5. The CDR3 spans 14 residues. The CDR3 DNA reads TGTGCCAGCAGCTTAGCGGGACTAACACCCGAGCAGTACTTC. It codes for CASSLAGLTPEQYF.

The rearrangement joins TRBV7-6 to TRBJ2-7; TRBD2 matches at 8 bases. This CDR3 is 15 amino acids long. The junction had 4 bases not matched to a gene; V was cut back by 1 base and J by 2 bases. The germline gives CDR1 SGHVS, CDR2 FNYEAQ. The CDR3 DNA is TGTGCCAGCAGCTTAGTTGCGGGGGGCCCCTACGAGCAGTACTTC. As protein: CASSLVAGGPYEQYF.

This clone has more than one count but fewer than ten. The chain recombines TRBV4-1 with TRBJ1-3; D might be TRBD1 (5 bases). The V gene's germline CDR1 is MGHRA and CDR2 YSYEKL. CDR3 size: 16 residues. V lost 0 bases and J 0 bases, leaving 9 bases between the germline ends. CDR3 sequence: CASSQEGASSGNTIYF. CDR3 nucleotides: TGCGCCAGCAGCCAAGAAGGGGCGTCCTCTGGAAACACCATATATTTT.

The chain has TRBV2 and TRBJ2-3, with D unclear. The V end was cut by 2 bases, the J end by 4 bases, with 7 bases between. This CDR3 is built from 13 residues. In germline, CDR1 is SNHLY, CDR2 FYNNEI. CDR3 nucleotide sequence: TGTGCCAGCAGTGAATATTATTCAGATACGCAGTATTTT. The encoded protein is CASSEYYSDTQYF.

The V call is TRBV5-3, the J call TRBJ2-1; D is undetermined. TRBV5-3 is annotated as an ORF whose role is uncertain. The CDR3 loop spans 12 amino acids. V dropped 8 bases and J dropped 0 bases, with 6 bases sitting between them. In DNA, the CDR3 is TGTGCCAGTCTGCGCTCCTACAATGAGCAGTTCTTC. Its protein product is CASLRSYNEQFF.

The rearrangement joins TRBV18 to TRBJ1-1, with 12 bases matching TRBD1. Germline V gene sequence: CDR1 KGHSH, CDR2 LQKENI. The V segment lost 5 bases and the J segment 6 bases; nucleotides outside the gene matches: 7. This CDR3 spans 15 amino acids. CDR3 nucleotide sequence: TGTGCCAGCTCAGCGGGGACAGGGGGCGACGCTGAAGCTTTCTTT. It translates to CASSAGTGGDAEAFF.

The chain joins TRBV7-2 to TRBJ2-7; 7 nucleotides line up with TRBD1. This CDR3 has 15 amino acids. Germline loops: CDR1 SGHTA, CDR2 FQGNSA. The junction had 9 bases not matched to a gene; V was cut back by 4 bases and J by 3 bases. CDR3 amino acids: CASSSAGGPGYEQYF. CDR3 DNA: TGTGCCAGCAGCTCAGCAGGGGGTCCGGGCTACGAGCAGTACTTC.

J is TRBJ2-2 and V is TRBV2; D remains unclear. Germline CDR1 reads SNHLY; CDR2 reads FYNNEI. V lost 6 bases to trimming and J lost 1 base, with 6 bases between them. The CDR3 covers 13 residues. CDR3 sequence: CASRTMNTGELFF. Written as DNA, the CDR3 is TGTGCCAGCAGGACAATGAACACCGGGGAGCTGTTTTTT.

As DNA, the CDR3 is TGCGCCAGCTCACCTAGGGGGGGTGGAGAAAAACTGTTTTTT. As protein: CASSPRGGGEKLFF. The chain carries TRBV5-1 and TRBJ1-4; D possibly corresponds to TRBD1 (6 bases). The ends were cut back, 7 bases at V and 8 bases at J, with 18 bases in the middle. The CDR3 length is 14 residues. Germline CDR1 is SGHRS and CDR2 is YFSETQ.

The chain employs TRBV7-2 and TRBJ1-6; 10 nucleotides agree with TRBD1. CDR1 and CDR2 (germline): SGHTA, FQGNSA. This CDR3 comprises 14 residues. V shed 6 bases, J shed 9 bases, and the junction held 5 bases outside the gene matches. The CDR3 sequence: CASSPGTGVSPLHF. The CDR3 nucleotides read TGTGCCAGCAGTCCCGGGACAGGGGTTTCACCCCTCCACTTT.

The chain is built from TRBV28 and TRBJ1-1, with D possibly TRBD1 on 6 matching bases. Trimming removed 4 bases at V and 0 bases at J, with 9 bases between. Germline V gene data show CDR1 as MDHEN and CDR2 as SYDVKM. The length of the CDR3 is 14 residues. The CDR3 sequence is CASSWTDMNTEAFF. CDR3 nucleotides: TGTGCCAGCAGTTGGACAGACATGAACACTGAAGCTTTCTTT.

V and J are TRBV13 and TRBJ1-6; D possibly corresponds to TRBD1 (5 bases). The CDR3 runs 13 residues. Trimming cost V 0 bases and J 14 bases, with 11 bases left between them. CDR1 is PRHDT, CDR2 FYEKMQ, per germline (reference sequence). CDR3 loop: CASSLGQGSALHF. Here the CDR3 DNA reads TGTGCCAGCAGCTTAGGCCAGGGTTCTGCCCTCCACTTT.

By its share, this clone is medium-sized (0.01 to 0.1%). The CDR3 DNA reads as TGCGCCAGCAGCCAAGATGCGGCGAACACTGAAGCTTTCTTT. This translates into CASSQDAANTEAFF. This chain uses TRBV4-3 with TRBJ1-1, with D unresolved. The CDR3 runs to 14 residues. Trimming took off 0 bases at V and 1 base at J, with 6 bases between the two ends. Germline CDR1 LGHNA, CDR2 YSLEER.

The chain employs TRBV4-1 and TRBJ2-6; possibly TRBD2 for D (6 bases). Germline CDR1 and CDR2: MGHRA and YSYEKL. The V gene lost 4 bases and the J gene lost 3 bases, with 13 bases spanning the gap. This CDR3 has 16 residues. The CDR3: CASSPVGGGGANVLTF. For the CDR3, the DNA is TGCGCCAGCAGCCCTGTGGGGGGTGGTGGGGCCAACGTCCTGACTTTC.

The V and J genes are TRBV7-9 and TRBJ1-3; tentative D call: TRBD1 (5 bases). The CDR3 is made up of 14 amino acids. The V end was cut by 3 bases, the J end by 2 bases, with 8 bases between. CDR1 SEHNR and CDR2 FQNEAQ come from the germline V gene (reference sequence). CDR3 in amino acids: CASSLYRTGNTIYF. The CDR3 region has the DNA TGTGCCAGCAGCTTGTACAGGACTGGAAACACCATATATTTT.

The V and J genes are TRBV9 and TRBJ2-7; 12 bases map to TRBD2. Trimming cost V 4 bases and J 5 bases; bases outside gene matches: 7. CDR3 length: 15 amino acids. CDR1 is SGDLS, CDR2 YYNGEE, per germline. CDR3 protein: CASSRTSGMLDEQYF. The CDR3 coding sequence is TGTGCCAGCAGCCGGACTAGCGGGATGCTGGACGAGCAGTACTTC.

The V gene is TRBV13, the J gene TRBJ2-2; TRBD2 agrees at 12 bases. This CDR3 spans 16 amino acids. The V gene end was trimmed by 5 bases and the J gene end by 4 bases; junction bases not matched to a gene: 5. The germline V gene encodes CDR1 PRHDT and CDR2 FYEKMQ (reference sequence). CDR3 coding DNA: TGTGCCAGCAGCCCTAGACTAGCGGGGGCCACCGGGGAGCTGTTTTTT. Its protein is CASSPRLAGATGELFF.

The chain couples TRBV7-9 to TRBJ1-2; D unclear. Germline V CDR1 and CDR2: SEHNR, FQNEAQ (reference sequence). Trimming stripped 4 bases from V and 2 bases from J, with 20 bases between. The CDR3 loop spans 17 amino acids. CDR3: CASSSNLASPLNYGYTF. CDR3 sequence (DNA): TGTGCCAGCAGCTCCAACCTAGCGAGCCCACTCAACTATGGCTACACCTTC.

This clone is a singleton in its sample. The chain employs TRBV5-1 and TRBJ2-3; 8 bases fit TRBD2. CDR1 is SGHRS, CDR2 YFSETQ, per germline. The junction had 5 bases not matched to a gene; V was cut back by 5 bases and J by 0 bases. This CDR3 region has 15 residues. The CDR3 DNA follows: TGCGCCAGCAGTAGCGGGGAATCTAGCACAGATACGCAGTATTTT. Translated, it gives CASSSGESSTDTQYF.